This record covers a single T cell receptor (beta chain). Its antigen is still unknown. The data originate from a study of T cell responses to AZD1222 COVID-19 vaccine. Study as a whole: Investigators merged groups given second doses at roughly 4 or roughly 12 weeks.

This CDR3 is 13 amino acids long. V was clipped by 6 bases and J by 5 bases, with 13 bases between them. Germline-derived CDR1 and CDR2 are KGHSH and LQKENI. Profiling relied on immunoSEQ multiplex PCR, and the TCRdb table lists in-frame clones only, not all of them. This repertoire shows about 120,000 clones, around nine tenths found once; its top ten account for 8.4%. Study-level findings and limits: Unmutated regions of variants are reportedly targeted by nearly half of spike-specific TCRs. Spike-wide coverage was observed for vaccine-associated CD4 TCRs, with dominant responses at 160-218 and 743-854. White British donors predominated, females outnumbered males, and clonal diversity was possibly underestimated.

The receptor was isolated from an adult in good health. The source was peripheral blood, collected on day 0 of AZD1222 vaccination. The rearrangement links TRBV18 to TRBJ1-1; weak D call: TRBD1 (5 bases). Written as DNA, the CDR3 is TGTGCCAGCTCCCCAGGGCAGGGAACTGAAGCTTTCTTT. This sequence encodes CASSPGQGTEAFF.